Presented here are 25 T cell receptor beta chains from one specimen sequenced in a study of Graves' ophthalmopathy and Graves' hyperthyroidism. Researchers took RNA transcripts and amplified TCR beta CDR3 regions from them. Second-round multiplex PCR came after a first-round RT-PCR that employed HTBI primers. A single record per CDR3 protein comes from TCRdb applying MiXCR to the multiplex PCR reads. Seen here are hundreds of thousands of distinct CDR3 sequences, about two fifths observed once, and the top ten hold around 3.3%. The specimen sequenced was peripheral blood. These TCRs come from an adult man with Graves' ophthalmopathy.

In regard to this clonotype: A much more abundant neighbour one base away suggests this may be a read error. Here the CDR3 omits its conserved ending phenylalanine or tryptophan, so a read error is the likely source. The rearrangement joins TRBV7-2 to TRBJ2-5; possibly TRBD2 for D (5 bases). Trimming left V 1 base short and J 7 bases short, with 10 bases between. There are 13 residues in the CDR3. Germline CDR1 SGHTA, CDR2 FQGNSA. CDR3 protein: CASSLDPGWTQYY. CDR3 nucleotide sequence: TGTGCCAGCAGCTTAGATCCGGGGTGGACCCAGTACTAC.

On this clonotype itself: A much more abundant neighbour one base away suggests this may be a read error. V and J are TRBV7-9 and TRBJ2-7, with D possibly TRBD1 on 6 matching bases. The CDR3 is 14 amino acids. Germline-derived CDR1 and CDR2 are SEHNR and FQNEAQ (reference sequence). CDR3 DNA sequence: TGTGTCAGCAGCTTACCTAGACAGGTATACGAGCAGTACTTC. Residues: CVSSLPRQVYEQYF.

This chain connects TRBV10-3 to TRBJ2-5; the D gene could be TRBD1 or TRBD2 (6 bases each). Trimming took off 11 bases at V and 5 bases at J, with 18 bases between the two ends. The CDR3 is made up of 13 amino acids. Germline V lookup: CDR1 ENHRY, CDR2 SYGVKD. The CDR3 DNA reads as TGTGCCTCCAACGAGGGGGAGGATGAGACCCAGTACTTC. It codes for CASNEGEDETQYF.

This clonotype was counted at least ten times. V gene TRBV25-1 combines with J gene TRBJ2-5; D possibly corresponds to TRBD1 (8 bases). This CDR3 spans 16 amino acids. Trimming pared 2 bases from V and 2 bases from J, leaving 15 bases between. From germline, CDR1 is MGHDK and CDR2 SYGVNS. Here the CDR3 DNA reads TGTGCCAGCAGTGAAAACAGGGGGGGGCCTCAAGAGACCCAGTACTTC. This encodes CASSENRGGPQETQYF.

The V and J genes are TRBV29-1 and TRBJ1-5; D unclear. Between the trimmed V and J ends, which lost 5 bases and 11 bases, there was a span of 22 bases. Germline loops: CDR1 SQVTM, CDR2 ANQGSEA. CDR3 size: 14 residues. The CDR3 bases are TGCAGCGTTCTGGAGCGGGAGGGCCGAGGGACCCAGCATTTT. Its translation is CSVLEREGRGTQHF. The entire variable domain, with the rest obtained from reference TRBV29-1 and TRBJ1-5, is as follows: SAVISQKPSRDICQRGTSLTIQCQVDSQVTMMFWYRQQPGQSLTLIATANQGSEATYESGFVIDKFPISRPNLTFSTLTVSNMSPEDSSIYLCSVLEREGRGTQHFGDGTRLSIL.

In regard to this clonotype: The conserved phenylalanine or tryptophan is not found at the CDR3 terminus, so this likely reflects a read error. The DNA is omitted, as the CDR3 cannot be located on it reliably, and the CDR3 follows TCRdb's listing. This rearrangement joins TRBV7-9 to TRBJ2-7. The CDR3 extends over 11 residues, inclusive of both ends. Germline assignment: CDR1 SEHNR and CDR2 FQNEAQ (reference sequence). CDR3 region: CASSLQAARAY.

This clonotype was recorded only once. The chain is built from TRBV24-1 and TRBJ2-5; D might be TRBD2 (6 bases). The germline V gene encodes CDR1 KGHDR and CDR2 SFDVKD. The CDR3 spans 15 residues. V lost 2 bases and J lost 4, with 13 bases in between. CDR3 DNA: TGTGCCACCAGTGATTCGGGGGTCCGGGGAGAGACCCAGTACTTC. This encodes CATSDSGVRGETQYF.

The chain joins TRBV20-1 to TRBJ2-1, with TRBD2 identical over 7 bases. Germline V gene data show CDR1 as DFQATT and CDR2 as SNEGSKA (reference sequence). The CDR3 extends over 11 amino acids. V trimming: 5 bases; J trimming: 9 bases; junction bases outside the gene matches: 4. CDR3 in amino acids: CSASSGVEQFF. The CDR3 region has the DNA TGCAGTGCTTCAAGCGGGGTTGAGCAGTTCTTC.

This chain joins TRBV2 and TRBJ2-2, with 12 bases that match TRBD2. Germline V lookup: CDR1 SNHLY, CDR2 FYNNEI. The CDR3 extends over 17 amino acids. The V and J ends lost 5 bases and 3 bases, in that order; junction bases with no gene match: 7. The CDR3 protein is CASSPTSGGWDTGELFF. The CDR3 nucleotides are TGTGCCAGCAGTCCGACTAGCGGGGGTTGGGACACCGGGGAGCTGTTTTTT.

The chain has TRBV7-8 and TRBJ2-7; the D gene is possibly TRBD2 (5 bases). The V end was cut by 1 base, the J end by 3 bases, with 16 bases between. The germline CDR1 and CDR2 sequences are SGHVS and FQNEAQ. The CDR3 contains 16 residues. The CDR3 DNA is TGTGCCAGCAGCTTAGATGGGAGTCGGGTAAACTACGAGCAGTACTTC. It translates to CASSLDGSRVNYEQYF. Filled out from reference TRBV7-8 and TRBJ2-7, the complete variable domain reads GAGVSQSPRYKVAKRGQDVALRCDPISGHVSLFWYQQALGQGPEFLTYFQNEAQLDKSGLPSDRFFAERPEGSVSTLKIQRTQQEDSAVYLCASSLDGSRVNYEQYFGPGTRLTVT.

This rearrangement joins TRBV7-3 to TRBJ2-3; 9 bases align to TRBD2. This CDR3 is built from 15 residues. J was trimmed by 4 bases and V by 8 bases; bases with no gene match: 10. Looked up from germline, CDR1 is SGHTA and CDR2 is FQGTGA. In DNA form, the CDR3 reads TGTGCCAGCGCAAGGGGCGGGGGGGCCCCAGATACGCAGTATTTT. It translates to CASARGGGAPDTQYF. Full variable domain (outside the CDR3, taken from reference TRBV7-3 and TRBJ2-3): GAGVSQTPSNKVTEKGKYVELRCDPISGHTALYWYRQSLGQGPEFLIYFQGTGAADDSGLPNDRFFAVRPEGSVSTLKIQRTERGDSAVYLCASARGGGAPDTQYFGPGTRLTVL.

There are many counts of this clonotype. The chain carries TRBV7-6 and TRBJ1-1; tentatively, D is TRBD1 (6 bases). The CDR3 is 15 residues long. The germline CDR1 and CDR2 sequences are SGHVS and FNYEAQ. Between the trimmed V and J ends, which lost 5 bases and 8 bases, there was a span of 21 bases. DNA for the CDR3: TGTGCCAGCAGCCTCTCTGACAGGAGGGAGGACGAAGCTTTCTTT. Translation gives CASSLSDRREDEAFF.

V gene TRBV7-8 combines with J gene TRBJ1-4, with D perhaps matching TRBD1 (6 bases). Trimming stripped 11 bases from V and 7 bases from J, with 20 bases between. The CDR3 spans 14 residues. CDR1 and CDR2 (germline): SGHVS, FQNEAQ. This CDR3 is CACHGGGQAEKLFF. For the CDR3, the DNA is TGTGCCTGCCATGGAGGGGGGCAGGCTGAAAAACTGTTTTTT.

This clonotype was counted ten times or more. The genes are TRBV20-1 and TRBJ2-6; D is ambiguous. The CDR3 totals 17 residues. Per germline, CDR1 DFQATT and CDR2 SNEGSKA (reference sequence). Trimming took off 3 bases at V and 0 bases at J, with 15 bases between the two ends. CDR3 DNA sequence: TGCAGTGCTAGTTCATGGGTATCGATCTCTGGGGCCAACGTCCTGACTTTC. This codes for CSASSWVSISGANVLTF.

This clonotype was picked up one time. This may be a read error, as it is one base from a much larger clone. The chain combines TRBV5-1 with TRBJ1-1; TRBD1 is a possible D gene (6 bases). This CDR3 is built from 14 residues. Germline CDR1 and CDR2: SGHRS and YFSETQ. The CDR3: CASSPTDRNTEALF. In nucleotides, the CDR3 is TGCGCCAGCAGCCCGACAGACAGGAACACTGAAGCTCTCTTT.

Worth noting for this clonotype: Because it lacks the conserved phenylalanine or tryptophan at the end, this CDR3 is likely a read error. This chain connects TRBV11-2 to TRBJ2-5; TRBD1 agrees at 7 bases. The CDR3 has 13 amino acids. CDR1 is SGHAT and CDR2 is FQNNGV in the germline V gene. Trimming at V came to 3 bases and at J to 3 bases, leaving 1 base not matched to a gene. Here the CDR3 reads CASSFGQEETQYS. In DNA form, the CDR3 reads TGTGCCAGCAGCTTCGGACAGGAAGAGACCCAGTACTCC.

This clonotype was counted between two and nine times. The rearrangement uses TRBV5-5 and TRBJ2-5; D might be TRBD1 or TRBD2, each matching 6 bases. Germline V gene lookup returns CDR1 SGHKS and CDR2 YYEKEE (reference sequence). The CDR3 length is 17 residues. Between the trimmed V and J ends, which lost 3 bases and 1 base, there was a span of 19 bases. CDR3 bases: TGTGCCAGCAGCTGGGGGGTTGGGACACGACTCCAAGAGACCCAGTACTTC. Residues: CASSWGVGTRLQETQYF. The full variable domain, in which reference TRBV5-5 and TRBJ2-5 provide the parts outside the CDR3, is DAGVTQSPTHLIKTRGQQVTLRCSPISGHKSVSWYQQVLGQGPQFIFQYYEKEERGRGNFPDRFSARQFPNYSSELNVNALLLGDSALYLCASSWGVGTRLQETQYFGPGTRLLVL.

This clonotype has more than one count but fewer than ten. The rearrangement uses TRBV5-1 and TRBJ2-5; D possibly corresponds to TRBD2 (6 bases). Germline V gene lookup returns CDR1 SGHRS and CDR2 YFSETQ. This CDR3 is 14 amino acids long. Trimming removed 0 bases from V and 6 bases from J, with 12 bases in between. The CDR3 is CASSLAMEGQTQYF. CDR3 DNA: TGCGCCAGCAGCTTGGCCATGGAGGGGCAGACCCAGTACTTC.

The table lists this clonotype with many counts. The gene calls are TRBV11-3 and TRBJ2-5; D remains ambiguous. This CDR3 contains 13 residues. The germline CDR1 and CDR2 sequences are SGHNT and YENEEA. V was clipped by 1 base and J by 7 bases, with 10 bases between them. Here the CDR3 reads CASSLGSPGTQYF. The CDR3 nucleotides read TGTGCCAGCAGCTTAGGCTCTCCGGGGACCCAGTACTTC.

This clonotype was seen repeatedly, ten times or more. The chain combines TRBV7-2 with TRBJ2-7; 7 bases agree with TRBD1. Trimming cost V 2 bases and J 0 bases; bases outside gene matches: 7. There are 16 residues in the CDR3. From germline, CDR1 is SGHTA and CDR2 FQGNSA. DNA of the CDR3: TGTGCCAGCAGCTTACACAGGGGCATTAGCTCCTACGAGCAGTACTTC. It yields the protein CASSLHRGISSYEQYF.

Ten or more counts support this clonotype. The genes are TRBV19 and TRBJ2-5; D is uncertain. The germline V and J ends were trimmed by 3 bases and 3 bases, with 2 bases remaining between them. CDR1 and CDR2 from the germline V gene are LNHDA and SQIVND (reference sequence). The CDR3 sequence is 11 residues long. The CDR3 is CASSIEETQYF. The CDR3 coding sequence is TGTGCCAGTAGTATCGAAGAGACCCAGTACTTC.

This clonotype was seen at least ten times. The genes are TRBV15 and TRBJ2-2; D not resolved. Trimming shortened V by 0 bases and J by 0 bases, and 8 bases separated the two germline ends. The germline V gene encodes CDR1 LNHNV and CDR2 YYDKDF (reference sequence). The CDR3 has 16 amino acids. The CDR3 DNA sequence: TGTGCCACCAGCAGAGATGAAATGGCGAACACCGGGGAGCTGTTTTTT. Amino acid sequence: CATSRDEMANTGELFF. The variable domain in full, completed from reference TRBV15 and TRBJ2-2, reads DAMVIQNPRYQVTQFGKPVTLSCSQTLNHNVMYWYQQKSSQAPKLLFHYYDKDFNNEADTPDNFQSRRPNTSFCFLDIRSPGLGDTAMYLCATSRDEMANTGELFFGEGSRLTVL.

V gene TRBV15 combines with J gene TRBJ1-5; tentative D call: TRBD1 (6 bases). The germline gives CDR1 LNHNV, CDR2 YYDKDF (reference sequence). The germline V and J ends were trimmed by 6 bases and 3 bases, with 9 bases remaining between them. The CDR3 runs 13 residues. CDR3 loop: CATRQGDNQPQHF. The CDR3 bases are TGTGCCACCAGACAGGGTGACAATCAGCCCCAGCATTTT.

The chain joins TRBV29-1 to TRBJ2-7; 7 bases agree with TRBD2. Germline assignment: CDR1 SQVTM and CDR2 ANQGSEA. V dropped 8 bases and J dropped 3; count of bases not matched to a gene: 7. CDR3 length: 12 residues. The CDR3 DNA follows: TGCAGCTTAGCAGGGAGGGGCTACGAGCAGTACTTC. Translation: CSLAGRGYEQYF.

The table lists this clonotype with a count of one. V usage is TRBV7-1 and J usage is TRBJ1-1; TRBD1 matches at 10 bases. TRBV7-1 is an open reading frame, and its role is uncertain. This CDR3 is 17 amino acids long. Trimming cost V 5 bases and J 4 bases; bases outside gene matches: 13. The CDR3 DNA follows: TGTGCCAGCAGCCCGGGGGACAGGGGCCCACAGAGCACTGAAGCTTTCTTT. Amino acid sequence: CASSPGDRGPQSTEAFF.